The 25 T cell receptor beta chains below all came from one sample that was sequenced in a study of T cell changes during pregnancy in multiple sclerosis. TCRdb keeps only in-frame clones here, not all; method: immunoSEQ multiplex PCR. Altogether approximately 47,000 clones are present, approximately 90% being singletons, with the ten largest covering about 2%. The sequences come from peripheral blood, collected in the first trimester of pregnancy. Source of these receptors: a female donor with multiple sclerosis, enrolled in a pregnancy study.

This clone was counted once. This sequence joins TRBV6-5 and TRBJ1-5, with D possibly TRBD1 on 6 matching bases. This CDR3 has 15 residues. The V end lost 2 bases, the J end lost 3 bases, and 11 bases lay between the germline ends. CDR1 and CDR2 from the germline V gene are MNHEY and SVGAGI. CDR3 DNA: TGTGCCAGCAGTTACCGGCAGGGGAACAATCAGCCCCAGCATTTT. It translates to CASSYRQGNNQPQHF.

This chain links TRBV9 with TRBJ1-4; a possible D gene is TRBD1 (5 bases). Germline CDR1 and CDR2: SGDLS and YYNGEE. CDR3 length equals 17 residues. V lost 0 bases, J lost 8 bases, and 20 bases lay in between. The CDR3 sequence: CASSVEGRGVGREKLFF. DNA for the CDR3: TGTGCCAGCAGCGTAGAAGGCCGGGGGGTTGGAAGGGAAAAACTGTTTTTT.

The CDR3 nucleotides are TGTGCCAGCAGCCTGGGACAGGGGTTCGGGGAGCAGTTCTTC. Residues: CASSLGQGFGEQFF. The chain couples TRBV4-2 to TRBJ2-1, with TRBD1 matching 10 bases. J gave up 10 bases and V 4 bases, and 7 bases lay outside the gene matches. There are 14 residues in the CDR3. In germline, CDR1 is LGHNA, CDR2 YNFKEQ.

This clone has only one observation. A read error may produce the germline difference seen at one junction end. V usage is TRBV7-7 and J usage is TRBJ1-1, with a weak D call TRBD1 (6 bases). Germline CDR1 SSHAT, CDR2 FNYEAQ (reference sequence). CDR3 length equals 14 residues. This CDR3 is CASSKRGKNTEAFF. CDR3 nucleotides: TGTGCTAGCAGCAAAAGGGGGAAGAACACTGAAGCTTTCTTT.

The CDR3, as DNA: TGTGCCAGCAGTGCCAATCAGGGGGCCGACACTGAAGCTTTCTTT. Translation: CASSANQGADTEAFF. V gene TRBV6-1 combines with J gene TRBJ1-1; 8 nucleotides agree with TRBD1. Germline V gene lookup returns CDR1 MNHNS and CDR2 SASEGT. This CDR3 contains 15 residues. The J segment lost 3 bases and the V segment lost 4 bases, leaving 7 bases of the junction unmatched.

The CDR3 coding sequence is TGTGCCAGCAGCTCTCTGATGAAGACACTAGACTACAATGAGCAGTTCTTC. Amino acid sequence: CASSSLMKTLDYNEQFF. V is TRBV5-6 and J is TRBJ2-1, with a tentative D call TRBD2 (5 bases). The CDR3 covers 17 residues. Trimming pared 3 bases from V and 3 bases from J, leaving 19 bases between. Looked up from germline, CDR1 is SGHDT and CDR2 is YYEEEE.

This clone was found once. The genes are TRBV7-9 and TRBJ2-2; the D is unclear. Germline values: CDR1 SEHNR, CDR2 FQNEAQ (reference sequence). The CDR3 sequence is 12 residues long. The V gene lost 3 bases and the J gene lost 6 bases, with 5 bases spanning the gap. The CDR3 nucleotides read TGTGCCAGCAGCTTCTATGCCGGGGAGCTGTTTTTT. Amino acids: CASSFYAGELFF. The full variable domain, rest sourced from reference TRBV7-9 and TRBJ2-2, is DTGVSQNPRHKITKRGQNVTFRCDPISEHNRLYWYRQTLGQGPEFLTYFQNEAQLEKSRLLSDRFSAERPKGSFSTLEIQRTEQGDSAMYLCASSFYAGELFFGEGSRLTVL.

The rearrangement links TRBV19 to TRBJ2-7, with D maybe TRBD1 (6 bases). Germline V gene data show CDR1 as LNHDA and CDR2 as SQIVND (reference sequence). The CDR3 extends over 15 amino acids. V was trimmed by 5 bases and J by 1 base, leaving 15 bases between them. Written as DNA, the CDR3 is TGTGCCAGTAGTGAAACAGGGAGTCAATCCTACGAGCAGTACTTC. Its translation: CASSETGSQSYEQYF.

The DNA of the CDR3 is TGCGCCAGCAGCTACGCGGGGAGGGGGAACACTGAAGCTTTCTTT. It encodes CASSYAGRGNTEAFF. The rearrangement links TRBV5-1 to TRBJ1-1; D is perhaps TRBD1 (5 bases). Germline CDR1 SGHRS, CDR2 YFSETQ. The CDR3 loop spans 15 amino acids. Trimming took off 3 bases at V and 1 base at J, with 13 bases between the two ends.

DNA of the CDR3: TGTGCCAGCCAGGACAGGGTGAATGGCTACACCTTC. This sequence encodes CASQDRVNGYTF. The chain has TRBV28 and TRBJ1-2; 8 bases agree with TRBD1. V trimming: 8 bases; J trimming: 6 bases; junction bases outside the gene matches: 5. The CDR3 is 12 residues long. Germline CDR1 is MDHEN and CDR2 is SYDVKM.

The rearrangement joins TRBV30 to TRBJ1-4, with 7 nucleotides matching TRBD1. V trimming: 2 bases; J trimming: 7 bases; junction bases outside the gene matches: 16. This CDR3 has 17 residues. Germline values: CDR1 GTSNPN, CDR2 SVGIG (reference sequence). DNA of the CDR3: TGTGCCTGGAGTTTACAATACAGGGGACACGGGACTGAAAAACTGTTTTTT. Translation gives CAWSLQYRGHGTEKLFF.

The gene calls are TRBV6-5 and TRBJ1-2; maybe TRBD1 (5 bases). Germline CDR1 reads MNHEY; CDR2 reads SVGAGI. The CDR3 has 14 residues. Trimming stripped 6 bases from V and 0 bases from J, with 11 bases between. As DNA, the CDR3 is TGTGCCAGCAGCCCCAGGGTCTCTAACTATGGCTACACCTTC. Encoded protein: CASSPRVSNYGYTF.

The J gene is TRBJ1-2, the V gene TRBV5-1, with no clear D. The germline CDR1 and CDR2 sequences are SGHRS and YFSETQ. The CDR3 has 14 residues. V was cut by 0 bases and J by 3 bases, with 9 bases left in between. The CDR3 DNA sequence: TGCGCCAGCAGCTTGGAGCCATTATACTATGGCTACACCTTC. This encodes CASSLEPLYYGYTF.

The chain uses TRBV6-8 and TRBJ2-5; 9 positions agree with TRBD2. The germline gives CDR1 MNHGY, CDR2 SAAAGT. The V gene end was trimmed by 7 bases and the J gene end by 5 bases; junction bases not matched to a gene: 11. The CDR3 totals 15 residues. The CDR3 loop reads CASKSGGGAPETQYF. The CDR3 DNA reads TGTGCCAGCAAGTCGGGCGGGGGGGCCCCGGAGACCCAGTACTTC.

The chain employs TRBV2 and TRBJ1-3; D not certain. The CDR3 is 16 residues long. Trimming shortened V by 4 bases and J by 0 bases, and 13 bases separated the two germline ends. Looked up from germline, CDR1 is SNHLY and CDR2 is FYNNEI. The CDR3 loop is CASSVRLPSSGNTIYF. The CDR3, as DNA: TGTGCCAGCAGTGTCAGGCTCCCGAGCTCTGGAAACACCATATATTTT.

The rearrangement links TRBV10-2 to TRBJ2-5, with D possibly TRBD2 on 7 matching bases. There are 16 residues in the CDR3. CDR1 is WSHSY and CDR2 is SAAADI in the germline V gene. With 4 bases removed from V and 0 bases from J, the gap between germline ends came to 15 bases. CDR3 sequence (DNA): TGCGCCAGCAGTGCTTTGAGGGGGGGAAACCAAGAGACCCAGTACTTC. Translated, it gives CASSALRGGNQETQYF.

The genes are TRBV6-5 and TRBJ1-1; weak D call: TRBD1 (5 bases). In germline, CDR1 is MNHEY, CDR2 SVGAGI. The CDR3 totals 15 residues. Trimming pared 4 bases from V and 2 bases from J, leaving 14 bases between. This chain's CDR3 is CASSWTRDFNTEAFF. CDR3 coding DNA: TGTGCCAGCAGTTGGACAAGAGATTTTAACACTGAAGCTTTCTTT.

The chain uses TRBV30 and TRBJ2-7, with TRBD1 matching 12 bases. This CDR3 comprises 14 residues. V was clipped by 8 bases and J by 6 bases; unmatched bases: 11. Germline CDR1 and CDR2: GTSNPN and SVGIG (reference sequence). The CDR3 DNA is TGTGCCACGCGTTCCGGGACAGGGGGCCTCGAGCAGTACTTC. This translates into CATRSGTGGLEQYF.

This clone was recorded a few times. This chain links TRBV5-4 with TRBJ1-2, with 8 positions matching TRBD1. V shed 6 bases, J shed 6 bases, and the junction held 7 bases outside the gene matches. CDR1 SGHNT and CDR2 YYREEE come from the germline V gene (reference sequence). The CDR3 has 13 amino acids. The CDR3 coding sequence is TGTGCCAGCATGATAACAGGGGGAGATGGCTACACCTTC. It yields the protein CASMITGGDGYTF.

As concerns this clone: One junction end does not reproduce the germline sequence, and a read error may be involved. This sample also contains other DNA sequences that code for the same CDR3. This chain connects TRBV30 to TRBJ1-1; D is perhaps TRBD1 (5 bases). The CDR3 is 13 residues long. Germline CDR1 is GTSNPN and CDR2 is SVGIG (reference sequence). CDR3 DNA: TGCGCCTGGACCACGCAGTGGGGCGACCAAGCTTTCTTT. This gives the protein CAWTTQWGDQAFF.

In its sample, this clone was seen once. V gene TRBV27 combines with J gene TRBJ2-1, with D maybe TRBD1 (5 bases). The V end lost 3 bases, the J end lost 10 bases, and 7 bases lay between the germline ends. Germline V gives CDR1 MNHEY, CDR2 SMNVEV (reference sequence). This CDR3 spans 11 amino acids. CDR3 bases: TGTGCCAGCAGTTTCAAGGGGGAGCAGTTCTTC. Protein sequence: CASSFKGEQFF.

This clone has only a few counts. The chain combines TRBV5-1 with TRBJ2-7; no clear D gene. Germline CDR1 is SGHRS and CDR2 is YFSETQ. The V and J ends lost 4 bases and 4 bases respectively, with 12 bases between them. The CDR3 extends over 13 amino acids. The CDR3 nucleotides are TGCGCCAGCAGCCAACCGCCCGGTTACGAGCAGTACTTC. Its translation is CASSQPPGYEQYF.

CDR3 amino acids: CSGGGGTANPGEQFF. The CDR3 DNA sequence: TGCAGCGGGGGAGGCGGGACTGCTAACCCTGGTGAGCAGTTCTTC. The chain recombines TRBV29-1 with TRBJ2-1; D is perhaps TRBD2 (6 bases). The CDR3 sequence is 15 residues long. Germline V CDR1 and CDR2: SQVTM, ANQGSEA. V lost 7 bases to trimming and J lost 9 bases, with 25 bases between them.

The chain is built from TRBV28 and TRBJ1-5; TRBD1 might be the D (5 bases). The germline V and J ends were trimmed by 0 bases and 5 bases, with 20 bases remaining between them. CDR3 length equals 18 residues. Germline CDR1 MDHEN, CDR2 SYDVKM. CDR3 sequence: CASSLWGGWGSGDQPQHF. DNA of the CDR3: TGTGCCAGCAGTTTATGGGGGGGGTGGGGCAGTGGGGATCAGCCCCAGCATTTT.

V is TRBV19 and J is TRBJ1-6; D call uncertain. The CDR3 loop spans 16 amino acids. Per the germline V gene, CDR1 is LNHDA and CDR2 is SQIVND (reference sequence). V was shortened by 3 bases and J by 7 bases, with 16 bases between the two germline ends. The CDR3, as DNA: TGTGCCAGTAGTATTGAAGGCCCCCTAGGAAATTCACCCCTCCACTTT. This codes for CASSIEGPLGNSPLHF.